Listed below are T cell receptor beta chains from one sample, sequenced in a study of technical replicates of blood from a few donors. Generated by immunoSEQ multiplex PCR, the TCRdb table keeps only in-frame clones and is missing some. The sample holds roughly 80,000 clones, around 92% seen once. The sequenced material came from T cells isolated from PBMCs. The receptor set was obtained from a human donor in good health. Both conserved end residues are part of each CDR3. The order of the fields is V gene, clone size, J gene, D gene, CDR3 DNA, CDR3 protein. The D gene is left open where the match is weak. Size is omitted from some rows. Given values are once, few, many or a class for expanded clones.

>TRBV4-3|.|TRBJ1-4|.
TGCGCCAGCAGCCAAGTTTTCAGGGCAACTAATGAAAAACTGTTTTTT
CASSQVFRATNEKLFF
>TRBV6-5|.|TRBJ2-7|.
TGTGCCAGCAGTTACATCGAGGGCTACGAGCAGTACTTC
CASSYIEGYEQYF
>TRBV2|.|TRBJ1-1|.
TGTGCCAGCAGTGAAGCGCTGGGCACGGCCACTGAAGCTTTCTTT
CASSEALGTATEAFF
>TRBV28|.|TRBJ2-7|.
TGTGCCAGCAGTTTTAACAGGAACTACGAGCAGTACTTC
CASSFNRNYEQYF
>TRBV5-6|.|TRBJ2-5|TRBD2
TGTGCCAGCAGCTGGACTAGCGGGATGCAAGAGACCCAGTACTTC
CASSWTSGMQETQYF
>TRBV20-1|.|TRBJ1-2|TRBD1
TGCAGTATACAGGGGGCTGGTGGCTACACCTTC
CSIQGAGGYTF
>TRBV7-2|.|TRBJ2-1|TRBD2
TGTGCCAGCAGCTTAAGAGCGGGAGGGTCCTACAATGAGCAGTTCTTC
CASSLRAGGSYNEQFF
>TRBV19|.|TRBJ2-7|TRBD2
TGTGCCAGTAGTTGGACTAGCGCCTACGAGCAGTACTTC
CASSWTSAYEQYF
>TRBV19|.|TRBJ1-2|.
TGTGCCAGTAGTATGGGGGGAGGCTACACCTTC
CASSMGGGYTF
>TRBV5-4|.|TRBJ2-7|TRBD1
TGTGCCAGCAGCTTGGGGGACAGGGGATGGGGCGAGCAGTACTTC
CASSLGDRGWGEQYF
>TRBV6-1|.|TRBJ2-7|.
TGTGCCAGCAGTAGACTCCCCTTGTCCTACGAGCAGTACTTC
CASSRLPLSYEQYF
>TRBV4-1|.|TRBJ2-7|.
TGCGCCAGCAGCCAAGACTGGACACTCTTCTACGAGCAGTACTTC
CASSQDWTLFYEQYF
>TRBV19|.|TRBJ2-7|TRBD2
TGTGCCAGTAGCGTAACTAGCGCCTACGAGCAGTACTTC
CASSVTSAYEQYF
>TRBV28|.|TRBJ2-7|TRBD2
TGTGCCAGCAGCGTAAGCGGGACTAACTACGAGCAGTACTTC
CASSVSGTNYEQYF
>TRBV18|.|TRBJ2-1|.
TGTGCCAGCTCACCACCCAATAGCGGCTACAATGAGCAGTTCTTC
CASSPPNSGYNEQFF
>TRBV9|.|TRBJ2-1|TRBD2
TGTGCCAGCAGCGTAAGCGGGAGCTTCTACAATGAGCAGTTCTTC
CASSVSGSFYNEQFF
>TRBV19|.|TRBJ2-7|TRBD1
TGTGCCAGTAGTATGACAGGGGGCTACGAGCAGTACTTC
CASSMTGGYEQYF
>TRBV4-3|.|TRBJ1-1|.
TGCGCCAGCAGCCAAGAAAAAGTTGGGGCCGTGAACACTGAAGCTTTCTTT
CASSQEKVGAVNTEAFF
>TRBV10-3|.|TRBJ1-2|TRBD1
TGTGCCATCAAATTCGACAGGGAACCTAACTATGGCTACACCTTC
CAIKFDREPNYGYTF
>TRBV2|.|TRBJ1-1|.
TGTGCCAGCACCAGGGTCACTGAAGCTTTCTTT
CASTRVTEAFF
>TRBV7-2|.|TRBJ2-5|TRBD2
TGTGCCAGCAGCCAAACGAGAAGCGGGAGAGAGACCCAGTACTTC
CASSQTRSGRETQYF
>TRBV6-5|.|TRBJ2-1|.
TGTGCCAGCGGCTCGATCAATGAGCAGTTCTTC
CASGSINEQFF
>TRBV15|.|TRBJ2-1|.
TGTGCCACCAGCAGAGATGGAGTCCCCTACAATGAGCAGTTCTTC
CATSRDGVPYNEQFF
>TRBV7-8|.|TRBJ2-7|TRBD2
TGTGCCAGCAGCTTGTTTAGCGGGTCCTCCTACGAGCAGTACTTC
CASSLFSGSSYEQYF
>TRBV19|.|TRBJ2-7|.
TGTGCCAGTTCCGTCCCGGGACTCATCGGCGAGCAGTACTTC
CASSVPGLIGEQYF
>TRBV6-5|.|TRBJ2-5|.
TGTGCCAGCAGGAACCCAGGGGTCGGGACCCAGTACTTC
CASRNPGVGTQYF
>TRBV4-1|.|TRBJ2-7|.
TGCGCCAGCAGCCTCTCGACTAGCTACGAGCAGTACTTC
CASSLSTSYEQYF
>TRBV29-1|.|TRBJ1-2|TRBD1
TGCAGCGTTCTACCGGACAGGGGAAGCGGCTACACCTTC
CSVLPDRGSGYTF
>TRBV2|.|TRBJ1-1|.
TGTGCCAGCAGTGATAGGTGGGACATGACTGAAGCTTTCTTT
CASSDRWDMTEAFF
>TRBV2|once|TRBJ1-1|TRBD1
TGTGCCAGCAGAGGGACAGGGGGCGGCCTGAACACTGAAGCTTTCTTT
CASRGTGGGLNTEAFF
>TRBV11-3|.|TRBJ2-5|.
TGTGCCAGCAGCATATCAACAGGGTCCGGTGCAGAGACCCAGTACTTC
CASSISTGSGAETQYF
>TRBV29-1|.|TRBJ2-7|.
TGCAGCGTAGTACTCATGAGGAGTGAGCAGTACTTC
CSVVLMRSEQYF
>TRBV19|.|TRBJ1-5|.
TGTGCCAGTAATATTGGGGAGTTACAGCCCCAGCATTTT
CASNIGELQPQHF
>TRBV5-1|.|TRBJ2-7|.
TGCGCCAGCAGCCCGGGGGACTTTGGCTACGAGCAGTACTTC
CASSPGDFGYEQYF
>TRBV14|.|TRBJ2-5|.
TGTGCCAGCCAGAGGTATAGCGGAGACGGAGAGACCCAGTACTTC
CASQRYSGDGETQYF
>TRBV7-9|.|TRBJ2-5|TRBD1
TGTGCCAGCAGCTTTTGGGACAGGGGGCAAGAGACCCAGTACTTC
CASSFWDRGQETQYF
>TRBV21-1|.|TRBJ2-2|.
TGTGCCAGCAGCAAATTAGGGGGAGAAACAGTCGGGGAGCTGTTTTTT
CASSKLGGETVGELFF
>TRBV5-1|.|TRBJ1-3|.
TGCGCCAGCAGCTTGGATAGACCGTCCCTTTATCCAGGCCACTCTGGAAACACCATATATTTT
CASSLDRPSLYPGHSGNTIYF
>TRBV11-2|.|TRBJ2-7|TRBD1
TGTGCCAGCAGTTCCCGAACAGGGGATCTCTCCTACGAGCAGTACTTC
CASSSRTGDLSYEQYF
>TRBV7-3|.|TRBJ2-7|.
TGTGCCAGCAGCTTCCCAGGAAGCGAGCAGTACTTC
CASSFPGSEQYF
>TRBV29-1|.|TRBJ2-7|.
TGCAGCGTTGGTCCGGGGGTCGAGCAGTACTTC
CSVGPGVEQYF
>TRBV6-5|.|TRBJ1-5|TRBD1
TGTGCCAGCAGTGCGGACAGGTATAGCAATCAGCCCCAGCATTTT
CASSADRYSNQPQHF
>TRBV28|.|TRBJ1-5|.
TGTGCCAGTCTCCCCCCGAGGCATCTAAGCAATCAGCCCCAGCATTTT
CASLPPRHLSNQPQHF
>TRBV19|.|TRBJ1-2|TRBD1
TGTGCCAGTAGTACAATTAGGACAGGAGGCTATGGCTACACCTTC
CASSTIRTGGYGYTF
>TRBV11-3|.|TRBJ2-5|TRBD2
TGTGCCAGCAGCCCTCGACTAGCGGGAGCCCAAGAGACCCAGTACTTC
CASSPRLAGAQETQYF
>TRBV15|.|TRBJ2-5|.
TGTGCCACCAGCAGAGATAGGCCTAGCGACCAAGAGACCCAGTACTTC
CATSRDRPSDQETQYF
>TRBV7-6|.|TRBJ2-5|.
TGTGCCAGCAGCTTAAGCGGTCGAGGGACCCAGTACTTC
CASSLSGRGTQYF
>TRBV2|.|TRBJ2-7|.
TGTGCCAGCAGTGAAAGGGGCCTACCCAACTACGAGCAGTACTTC
CASSERGLPNYEQYF
>TRBV6-5|.|TRBJ1-1|.
TGTGCCAGCAGTCGCAATTACGAGGTCGAGGCTTTCTTT
CASSRNYEVEAFF
>TRBV19|.|TRBJ2-3|TRBD2
TGTGCCAGTAGTATCGGACTAGTCACAGATACGCAGTATTTT
CASSIGLVTDTQYF
>TRBV5-8|.|TRBJ1-1|.
TGTGCCAGCAGCTTGAGCCAGACAAATTATGAAGCTTTCTTT
CASSLSQTNYEAFF
>TRBV7-9|.|TRBJ2-2|TRBD2
TGTGCCAGCAGCTCGCTAGCGGGAGGCGGGTCGACCGGGGAGCTGTTTTTT
CASSSLAGGGSTGELFF
>TRBV7-2|.|TRBJ1-5|TRBD1
TGTGCCAGCAGCTTACAAACAGGGGGCCCGGGTCAGCCCCAGCATTTT
CASSLQTGGPGQPQHF
>TRBV11-2|few|TRBJ2-7|TRBD2
TGTGCCAGCAGCCCCGGGACTAACTACGAGCAGTACTTC
CASSPGTNYEQYF
>TRBV2|.|TRBJ1-3|.
TGTGCCAGCAGTGAAGAGTTCCCGGGGGGGGGAAACACCATATATTTT
CASSEEFPGGGNTIYF
>TRBV4-3|.|TRBJ2-3|.
TGCGCCAGCAGCCAAGGTGATTTGGTAGCAGATACGCAGTATTTT
CASSQGDLVADTQYF
>TRBV27|.|TRBJ1-5|.
TGTGCCAGCAGTTTATCTGGAGGGGCCCATCAGCCCCAGCATTTT
CASSLSGGAHQPQHF
>TRBV6-1|once|TRBJ2-1|.
TGTGCCAGCAGTGATGGGCTGAGCTCCTACAATGAGCAGTTCTTC
CASSDGLSSYNEQFF
>TRBV20-1|.|TRBJ2-1|.
TGCAGTGCTAGGGAGGGTGAGCAGTTCTTC
CSAREGEQFF